The clone carrying this T cell receptor (beta chain) was seen a single time. The data stem from a study of cytomegalovirus exposure and HLA in healthy donors. Clones were sequenced by immunoSEQ multiplex PCR, and TCRdb holds only the in-frame ones, with some missing. The sample has 200,000 to 250,000 clones; around 87% are singletons. Germline trimming cut 0 bases from V and 4 bases from J; bases unmatched to any gene: 8. Per the germline V gene, CDR1 is SGDLS and CDR2 is YYNGEE. The CDR3 loop spans 16 amino acids. The sequenced material came from PBMCs. The chain uses TRBV9 and TRBJ1-2; TRBD1 agrees at 8 bases. The clonotype was recovered from a woman aged 18-29 years in good health and CMV-seropositive. CDR3 DNA: TGTGCCAGCAGCGTAGGGGACCCAGGGACAGGCTATGGCTACACCTTC. Its translation: CASSVGDPGTGYGYTF.